This is a list of T cell receptor beta chains from one sample in a study of blood T cell repertoires in COVID-19. The assay was immunoSEQ multiplex PCR, and TCRdb's table has in-frame clones only and misses some. The sample carries some 260,000 clones, around 79% recorded once. Sequenced material: peripheral blood. These receptors came from a woman of 80 years or more with acute or convalescent COVID-19. Both conserved end residues are part of each CDR3. D genes are given only for firm matches. Clone size is stated in some rows and not others, as once, few, many or a class when expanded.

V,size,J,D,DNA,CDR3
TRBV5-5,NA,TRBJ1-2,TRBD1,TGTGCCAGCAGCTTGGGGACAGGGGGTTTCGGTAACTATGGCTACACCTTC,CASSLGTGGFGNYGYTF
TRBV11-2,few,TRBJ2-3,NA,TGTGCCAGCAGCTCGTTTGGCGGGACTCTCACAGATACGCAGTATTTT,CASSSFGGTLTDTQYF
TRBV7-2,NA,TRBJ1-2,TRBD1,TGTGCCAGCAGCTTAGGGCAGGGGGCAGGGGATGGCTACACCTTC,CASSLGQGAGDGYTF
TRBV10-3,NA,TRBJ1-2,NA,TGTGCCATCAGTGAAGTCGCGACGGGCTATGGCTACACCTTC,CAISEVATGYGYTF
TRBV9,NA,TRBJ1-2,TRBD1,TGTGCCAGCAGCGCGGACAGGGGGCGCAACGCCTATGGCTACACCTTC,CASSADRGRNAYGYTF
TRBV4-1,NA,TRBJ2-1,TRBD2,TGCGCCAGCAGCCAAGGTGGTCGCGGGAGCTCCTACAATGAGCAGTTCTTC,CASSQGGRGSSYNEQFF
TRBV7-8,NA,TRBJ2-5,TRBD2,TGTGCCAGCAGGATACTAGCGGGGGGGACCGTTTCAGAGACCCAGTACTTC,CASRILAGGTVSETQYF
TRBV6-5,few,TRBJ2-4,TRBD1,TGTGCCAGCAGTTATGGACAGGGGGGAGCCAAAAACATTCAGTACTTC,CASSYGQGGAKNIQYF
TRBV7-9,NA,TRBJ1-4,NA,TGTGCCAGCAGCTCACCGGTTGGGGGACATAATGAAAAACTGTTTTTT,CASSSPVGGHNEKLFF
TRBV10-3,few,TRBJ1-6,TRBD1,TGTGCCATCAGTGAGGGGACAGGTAATTCACCCCTCCACTTT,CAISEGTGNSPLHF
TRBV18,NA,TRBJ2-1,NA,TGTGCCAGCTCCCCGGGACTCCCGCTATATGAGCAGTTCTTC,CASSPGLPLYEQFF
TRBV5-4,once,TRBJ2-5,TRBD2,TGTGCCAGCAGCTTGGCTAGCGGGAGGGGGGAAGAGACCCAGTACTTC,CASSLASGRGEETQYF
TRBV5-1,once,TRBJ1-1,TRBD1,TGCGCCAGCAGCCCTAATCAGGGGGCTGAAGCTTTCTTT,CASSPNQGAEAFF
TRBV7-9,NA,TRBJ1-2,NA,TGTGCCAGCAACCAGTTGGGGGCAGTCTTAAACTATGGCTACACCTTC,CASNQLGAVLNYGYTF
TRBV12-2,NA,TRBJ1-6,NA,TGTGCAAGTCGCTTAGGAGACAGCTCCTATAATTCACCCCTCCACTTT,CASRLGDSSYNSPLHF
TRBV15,NA,TRBJ2-3,NA,TGTGCCACCAGCAGAGGACAGGGGAGGGCAGATACGCAGTATTTT,CATSRGQGRADTQYF
TRBV18,NA,TRBJ1-2,TRBD1,TGTGCCAGCTCACCGGGGACAGATCTGGACTACACCTTC,CASSPGTDLDYTF
TRBV6-6,NA,TRBJ1-2,TRBD1,TGTGCCAGCAGTTACGAGGGGGCGGAAATCTATGGCTACACCTTC,CASSYEGAEIYGYTF
TRBV10-1,NA,TRBJ2-1,TRBD2,TGCGCCAGCTCGACTAGCGGGAGTTTGCAGTTCTTC,CASSTSGSLQFF
TRBV6-5,NA,TRBJ2-7,NA,TGTGCCAGCAGTCTTCCTCGGGGGTGGCAGTACTTC,CASSLPRGWQYF
TRBV5-1,NA,TRBJ2-7,TRBD1,TGCGCCAGCAGCGTGGACAGGTACGAGCAGTACTTC,CASSVDRYEQYF
TRBV18,NA,TRBJ2-7,TRBD1,TGTGCCAGCTCACCAGGGACAGGGGGCACCTACGAGCAGTACTTC,CASSPGTGGTYEQYF
TRBV7-2,NA,TRBJ2-2,NA,TGTGCCAGCAGCTCGACAGCGTGGACCGGGGAGCTGTTTTTT,CASSSTAWTGELFF
TRBV2,few,TRBJ1-2,NA,TGTGCCAGCAGTGAAGCGCGATCGAGTACCTATGGCTACACCTTC,CASSEARSSTYGYTF
TRBV9,NA,TRBJ1-1,TRBD1,TGTGCCAGCAGCGCCCAGGGGGCAGTTTGGAACACTGAAGCTTTCTTT,CASSAQGAVWNTEAFF
TRBV6-2/TRBV6-3,NA,TRBJ1-5,NA,TGTGCCAGCAGTTACTATGGAGTCGGCAATCAGCCCCAGCATTTT,CASSYYGVGNQPQHF
TRBV20-1,NA,TRBJ1-2,NA,TGCAGTGCCCTAGATGACTATGGCTACACCTTC,CSALDDYGYTF
TRBV5-4,NA,TRBJ2-5,TRBD2,TGTGCCAGCAGCGCGGGGACTAGCGGGGGGGCCGGGGAGACCCAGTACTTC,CASSAGTSGGAGETQYF
TRBV9,NA,TRBJ1-2,TRBD1,TGTGCCAGCAGCGTCTCCGGGACAGGGTCCTATGGCTACACCTTC,CASSVSGTGSYGYTF
TRBV6-5,few,TRBJ1-5,TRBD1,TGTGCCAGCAGAGGGACAGGGGAAACTCAGCCCCAGCATTTT,CASRGTGETQPQHF
TRBV6-2/TRBV6-3,NA,TRBJ2-1,NA,TGTGCCAGCAGCCGCGAGGGGGACGCGAAGATTTACAATGAGCAGTTCTTC,CASSREGDAKIYNEQFF
TRBV3-1/TRBV3-2,NA,TRBJ2-3,NA,TGTGCCAGCAGCCAAAATAACCCTAGAGATACGCAGTATTTT,CASSQNNPRDTQYF
TRBV4-3,once,TRBJ1-6,TRBD1,TGCGCCAGCAGCCAAGAGAGCAGGGGGCATGGTTCACCCCTCCACTTT,CASSQESRGHGSPLHF
TRBV15,NA,TRBJ2-1,TRBD2,TGTGCCACCAGCAGAGATTCTAGCGGAGATTACAATGAGCAGTTCTTC,CATSRDSSGDYNEQFF
TRBV6-1,NA,TRBJ2-5,NA,TGTGCCAGCAGTGGGGGACTGCATAAGAGTCAAGAGACCCAGTACTTC,CASSGGLHKSQETQYF
TRBV19,few,TRBJ1-2,NA,TGTGCCAGTAGCAGCAGATCCAGGGGATCTAACTATGGCTACACCTTC,CASSSRSRGSNYGYTF